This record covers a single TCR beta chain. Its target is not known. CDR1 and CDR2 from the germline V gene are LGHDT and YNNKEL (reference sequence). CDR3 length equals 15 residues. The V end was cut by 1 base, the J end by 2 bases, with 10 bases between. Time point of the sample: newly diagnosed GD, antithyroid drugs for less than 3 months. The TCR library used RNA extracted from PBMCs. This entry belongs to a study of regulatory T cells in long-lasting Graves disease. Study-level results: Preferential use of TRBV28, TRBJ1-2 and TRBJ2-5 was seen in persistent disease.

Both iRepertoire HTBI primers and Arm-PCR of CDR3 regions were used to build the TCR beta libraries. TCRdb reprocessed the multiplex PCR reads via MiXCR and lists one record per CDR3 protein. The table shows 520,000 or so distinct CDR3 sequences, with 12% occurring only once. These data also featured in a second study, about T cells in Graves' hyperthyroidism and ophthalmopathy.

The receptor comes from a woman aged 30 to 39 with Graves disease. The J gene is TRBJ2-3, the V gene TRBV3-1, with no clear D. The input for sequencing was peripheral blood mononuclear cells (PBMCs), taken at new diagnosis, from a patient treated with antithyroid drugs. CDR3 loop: CASSQGLLNTDTQYF. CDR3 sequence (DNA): TGTGCCAGCAGCCAAGGCCTCCTAAACACAGATACGCAGTATTTT.